What follows are 21 T cell receptor beta chains derived from one specimen sequenced in a study of post-analysis software for immune sequencing data. General study points: Controls showed lower frequencies than patients for several TRBV segments, and TRBV5-6, TRBV5-1 and TRBV20-1 were among these.

These receptors lack a known antigen. The TCR beta cDNA libraries carried unique molecular identifiers. TCRdb processed the PCR reads anew with MiXCR; each CDR3 protein has one entry. The repertoire holds 650,000 to 850,000 distinct CDR3 sequences, with about 57% as singletons. Sequencing was carried out using blood. These receptors were taken from a girl between 5 and 17 years old with multiple sclerosis.

This clonotype appeared a few times. V usage is TRBV12-3 or TRBV12-4 and J usage is TRBJ2-3, with 10 bases lining up with TRBD2. V was pared by 5 bases and J by 4 bases, with 3 bases of the junction left unmatched. The CDR3 extends over 14 amino acids. DNA of the CDR3: TGTGCCAGCAGTAGGACTAGCGGAGCAGATACGCAGTATTTT. As protein: CASSRTSGADTQYF.

This clonotype was seen more than once but under ten times. One end of the junction does not line up with germline, which may come from a read error. This chain joins TRBV5-4 and TRBJ2-6; D not resolved. The CDR3 runs 17 residues. Looked up from germline, CDR1 is SGHNT and CDR2 is YYREEE (reference sequence). The CDR3 loop reads CASNLAPAVSGANVLTF. In nucleotides, the CDR3 is TGTGCCAGCAACTTGGCCCCAGCCGTCTCTGGGGCCAACGTCCTGACTTTC.

The rearrangement uses TRBV4-2 and TRBJ2-6, with TRBD2 as a possible D gene (6 bases). Germline-derived CDR1 and CDR2 are LGHNA and YNFKEQ. V shed 4 bases and J shed 2 bases, with 9 bases lying between them. The CDR3 totals 15 residues. In DNA, the CDR3 is TGTGCCAGCAGCCGGGCTAGCGCTGGGGCCAACGTCCTGACTTTC. This translates into CASSRASAGANVLTF.

The chain has TRBV12-3 or TRBV12-4 and TRBJ1-2; no definite D call. V lost 5 bases to trimming and J lost 9 bases, with 16 bases between them. The CDR3 runs 13 residues. CDR3 sequence: CASSPALVGSYTF. The CDR3 nucleotides are TGTGCCAGCAGTCCAGCACTCGTGGGGAGCTACACCTTC.

This clonotype was observed once. This chain joins TRBV10-3 and TRBJ2-5; the D call may be TRBD1 or TRBD2 (7 bases each). TRBJ2-7 matches the DNA end more closely, so the J call is doubtful. Looked up from germline, CDR1 is ENHRY and CDR2 is SYGVKD. CDR3 size: 17 residues. The CDR3 reads CAISDPPHRGGKYEQYF. DNA for the CDR3: TGTGCCATCAGTGACCCGCCTCACAGGGGAGGGAAGTACGAGCAGTACTTC.

The chain employs TRBV2 and TRBJ2-7, with D unclear. Germline V gives CDR1 SNHLY, CDR2 FYNNEI. CDR3 length equals 9 residues. With 7 bases removed from V and 6 bases from J, the gap between germline ends came to 4 bases. In DNA form, the CDR3 reads TGTGCCAGCACTCCCGAGCAGTACTTC. It specifies CASTPEQYF.

The chain joins TRBV9 to TRBJ1-1, with TRBD1 identical over 8 bases. J was trimmed by 4 bases and V by 0 bases; bases with no gene match: 11. Per the germline V gene, CDR1 is SGDLS and CDR2 is YYNGEE. This CDR3 spans 17 amino acids. The CDR3 region is CASSVEIRRTGRTEAFF. The CDR3 nucleotides are TGTGCCAGCAGCGTAGAGATAAGGAGGACAGGGCGCACTGAAGCTTTCTTT.

This rearrangement joins TRBV5-1 to TRBJ2-3; the match to TRBD2 covers 8 bases. CDR1 is SGHRS and CDR2 is YFSETQ in the germline V gene. V shed 4 bases, J shed 5 bases, and the junction held 6 bases outside the gene matches. This CDR3 has 14 residues. The CDR3 loop is CASSRGLEGDTQYF. Written as DNA, the CDR3 is TGCGCCAGCAGCCGGGGACTAGAGGGAGATACGCAGTATTTT.

This CDR3 reads CASRPRQGAYNEQFF. For the CDR3, the DNA is TGTGCCAGCAGACCCAGACAGGGGGCCTACAATGAGCAGTTCTTC. The chain carries TRBV28 and TRBJ2-1; 9 nucleotides agree with TRBD1. Germline trimming cut 6 bases from V and 2 bases from J; bases unmatched to any gene: 5. This CDR3 contains 15 residues. Germline V CDR1 and CDR2: MDHEN, SYDVKM. The full variable domain, with the rest looked up from reference TRBV28 and TRBJ2-1, is DVKVTQSSRYLVKRTGEKVFLECVQDMDHENMFWYRQDPGLGLRLIYFSYDVKMKEKGDIPEGYSVSREKKERFSLILESASTNQTSMYLCASRPRQGAYNEQFFGPGTRLTVL.

The chain employs TRBV7-2 and TRBJ2-1; unclear D gene. The V gene's germline CDR1 is SGHTA and CDR2 FQGNSA. CDR3 length: 13 amino acids. V lost 1 base, J lost 12 bases, and 13 bases lay in between. The DNA of the CDR3 is TGTGCCAGCAGCTTAGACCCCAACCTACCGCAGTTCTTC. Protein: CASSLDPNLPQFF. Together with reference TRBV7-2 and TRBJ2-1, the CDR3 gives the full variable domain: GAGVSQSPSNKVTEKGKDVELRCDPISGHTALYWYRQSLGQGLEFLIYFQGNSAPDKSGLPSDRFSAERTGGSVSTLTIQRTQQEDSAVYLCASSLDPNLPQFFGPGTRLTVL.

The chain carries TRBV7-9 and TRBJ1-2, with D maybe TRBD1 (5 bases). The CDR3 runs to 12 residues. Germline V lookup: CDR1 SEHNR, CDR2 FQNEAQ (reference sequence). V was trimmed by 11 bases and J by 3 bases, leaving 13 bases between them. CDR3: CAGEGQDYGYTF. The CDR3 nucleotides read TGTGCCGGTGAGGGGCAGGACTATGGCTACACCTTC.

This clonotype was observed a few times. The rearrangement joins TRBV20-1 to TRBJ2-1, with D maybe TRBD2 (5 bases). The germline V and J ends were trimmed by 3 bases and 1 base, with 19 bases remaining between them. Germline CDR1 is DFQATT and CDR2 is SNEGSKA (reference sequence). The CDR3 extends over 17 amino acids. CDR3 in amino acids: CSASPLAGKRSYNEQFF. The CDR3, as DNA: TGCAGTGCTAGCCCCCTCGCCGGGAAAAGGTCCTACAATGAGCAGTTCTTC.

V usage is TRBV5-6 and J usage is TRBJ2-5, with no clear D. Deletions cut 3 bases from V and 3 bases from J, with 12 bases between. Germline loops: CDR1 SGHDT, CDR2 YYEEEE. This CDR3 contains 14 residues. The CDR3 loop reads CASSWSTGEETQYF. CDR3 DNA: TGTGCCAGCAGCTGGAGCACTGGGGAAGAGACCCAGTACTTC.

The chain carries TRBV20-1 and TRBJ2-6; 9 bases are shared with TRBD1. V shed 6 bases and J 0 bases; nucleotides not matched to a gene: 6. Germline lookup yields CDR1 DFQATT and CDR2 SNEGSKA (reference sequence). The CDR3 extends over 16 amino acids. In DNA form, the CDR3 reads TGCAGTGCCATGGACAGGGGAAGCTCTGGGGCCAACGTCCTGACTTTC. The encoded protein is CSAMDRGSSGANVLTF.

CDR3 DNA: TGTGCCAGCAGCCCGAGAGGCAGGGGCCATTACGAGCAGTACTTC. Translating it yields CASSPRGRGHYEQYF. The V gene is TRBV7-8, the J gene TRBJ2-7; weak D call: TRBD1 (6 bases). This CDR3 region has 15 residues. Germline CDR1 is SGHVS and CDR2 is FQNEAQ. The V and J ends lost 5 bases and 4 bases respectively, with 18 bases between them.

This clonotype was detected only a few times. This sequence joins TRBV29-1 and TRBJ2-1; D is ambiguous. The CDR3 is 13 amino acids. In germline, CDR1 is SQVTM, CDR2 ANQGSEA. The V end lost 3 bases, the J end lost 6 bases, and 12 bases lay between the germline ends. The CDR3 here is CSVERGRSNEQFF. The CDR3 region has the DNA TGCAGCGTTGAGAGAGGCAGATCCAATGAGCAGTTCTTC.

This clonotype appeared a few times. The J gene is TRBJ2-5, the V gene TRBV5-1, with a weak D call TRBD2 (6 bases). V was pared by 0 bases and J by 3 bases, with 12 bases between. Germline CDR1 is SGHRS and CDR2 is YFSETQ. CDR3 length: 15 residues. CDR3 nucleotide sequence: TGCGCCAGCAGCTTGGAGACCGGGACTGAAGAGACCCAGTACTTC. Amino acids: CASSLETGTEETQYF.

The CDR3 sequence is CASSPSSGTDTQYF. CDR3 sequence (DNA): TGTGCCAGCTCACCGTCTAGCGGCACAGATACGCAGTATTTT. V gene TRBV18 combines with J gene TRBJ2-3, with D possibly matching TRBD2 (6 bases). The CDR3 consists of 14 residues. Germline V gives CDR1 KGHSH, CDR2 LQKENI. V lost 3 bases and J lost 1, with 8 bases in between.

The chain recombines TRBV25-1 with TRBJ1-1; D gene ambiguous. V lost 2 bases and J lost 0, with 10 bases in between. The CDR3 runs 15 residues. Per the germline V gene, CDR1 is MGHDK and CDR2 is SYGVNS. CDR3 sequence reads: CASSEGQVMNTEAFF. In DNA, the CDR3 is TGTGCCAGCAGTGAAGGTCAGGTGATGAACACTGAAGCTTTCTTT.

This clonotype was seen only a few times. The J gene is TRBJ2-3, the V gene TRBV9; D is uncertain. V dropped 0 bases and J dropped 2 bases, with 10 bases sitting between them. This CDR3 contains 15 residues. CDR1 and CDR2 from the germline V gene are SGDLS and YYNGEE. The CDR3 spells CASSVEARDTDTQYF. For the CDR3, the DNA is TGTGCCAGCAGCGTAGAAGCGCGAGACACAGATACGCAGTATTTT.

The V gene is TRBV4-1, the J gene TRBJ1-4; D not resolved. Per germline, CDR1 MGHRA and CDR2 YSYEKL. V lost 1 base, J lost 3 bases, and 18 bases lay in between. This CDR3 is built from 18 residues. Here the CDR3 reads CASSQVDPLWAANEKLFF. CDR3 bases: TGCGCCAGCAGCCAAGTGGATCCCCTCTGGGCGGCTAATGAAAAACTGTTTTTT.